Listed here are 30 T cell receptor beta chains from one sample, sequenced in a study of blood T cell repertoires in COVID-19. Clones were read by immunoSEQ multiplex PCR, and TCRdb kept only the in-frame ones, dropping some. The sample has around 150,000 clones; around 85% are singletons. Input material: peripheral blood. The receptors were gathered from a human donor with acute or convalescent COVID-19. The donor label of this sample is uncertain.

The chain uses TRBV5-5 and TRBJ2-7, with a tentative D call TRBD1 (6 bases). Germline assignment: CDR1 SGHKS and CDR2 YYEKEE (reference sequence). This CDR3 region has 16 residues. The V end was cut by 2 bases, the J end by 0 bases, with 15 bases between. This CDR3 is CASSFTQGSSSYEQYF. In DNA form, the CDR3 reads TGTGCCAGCAGCTTCACTCAGGGGTCCTCCTCCTACGAGCAGTACTTC. Based on the CDR3 plus reference TRBV5-5 and TRBJ2-7, the full variable domain is DAGVTQSPTHLIKTRGQQVTLRCSPISGHKSVSWYQQVLGQGPQFIFQYYEKEERGRGNFPDRFSARQFPNYSSELNVNALLLGDSALYLCASSFTQGSSSYEQYFGPGTRLTVT.

The rearrangement uses TRBV2 and TRBJ2-1, with D uncertain. The CDR3 has 12 amino acids. Trimming pared 5 bases from V and 5 bases from J, leaving 7 bases between. The germline CDR1 and CDR2 sequences are SNHLY and FYNNEI. CDR3 DNA sequence: TGTGCCAGCAGTTATGGAGACAATGAGCAGTTCTTC. As protein: CASSYGDNEQFF.

The chain has TRBV6-5 and TRBJ1-6; D is possibly TRBD1 (5 bases). V shed 3 bases and J shed 10 bases, with 13 bases lying between them. The CDR3 spans 14 residues. Germline CDR1 is MNHEY and CDR2 is SVGAGI. The CDR3 is CASSYRQGGSPLHF. In DNA form, the CDR3 reads TGTGCCAGCAGTTATCGCCAGGGTGGATCACCCCTCCACTTT.

The V call is TRBV4-3, the J call TRBJ2-3; 12 bases match TRBD1. This CDR3 comprises 16 residues. CDR1 and CDR2 from the germline V gene are LGHNA and YSLEER. The J segment lost 5 bases and the V segment lost 0 bases, leaving 3 bases of the junction unmatched. CDR3 loop: CASSQEGQGAGDTQYF. The CDR3 bases are TGCGCCAGCAGCCAAGAGGGACAGGGGGCCGGAGATACGCAGTATTTT.

CDR3 residues: CASSPPTPTGGPQHF. The CDR3 bases are TGTGCCAGCTCACCTCCAACCCCGACAGGCGGGCCCCAGCATTTT. This chain joins TRBV18 and TRBJ1-5, with a possible D match to TRBD1 (6 bases). This CDR3 has 15 amino acids. With 3 bases removed from V and 9 bases from J, the gap between germline ends came to 18 bases. Germline V gives CDR1 KGHSH, CDR2 LQKENI.

This clone has more than one count but fewer than ten. CDR3 amino acids: CASSSGLYNSPLHF. The CDR3 region has the DNA TGTGCCAGCAGCTCCGGACTGTATAATTCACCCCTCCACTTT. The chain is built from TRBV7-2 and TRBJ1-6; no firm D call. The CDR3 consists of 14 residues. V shed 4 bases and J shed 4 bases, with 8 bases lying between them. Germline V CDR1 and CDR2: SGHTA, FQGNSA.

This chain joins TRBV6-6 and TRBJ1-2; D is unclear. This CDR3 comprises 14 residues. Trimming cost V 7 bases and J 5 bases, with 17 bases left between them. Germline CDR1 reads MNHNY; CDR2 reads SVGAGI (reference sequence). CDR3 sequence reads: CASTPTEGVYGYTF. In DNA form, the CDR3 reads TGTGCCAGCACCCCAACGGAGGGAGTTTATGGCTACACCTTC.

The chain employs TRBV18 and TRBJ1-5; 10 bases agree with TRBD1. This CDR3 region has 16 residues. CDR1 is KGHSH, CDR2 LQKENI, per germline. Unmatched junction bases numbered 8, after V lost 5 bases and J lost 4 bases. DNA for the CDR3: TGTGCCAGCTCAGCTACGGGACAGGGGATGAATCAGCCCCAGCATTTT. It yields the protein CASSATGQGMNQPQHF.

The chain couples TRBV15 to TRBJ1-5, with a weak D call TRBD1 (6 bases). This CDR3 contains 16 residues. The V gene's germline CDR1 is LNHNV and CDR2 YYDKDF (reference sequence). Trimming shortened V by 0 bases and J by 6 bases, and 15 bases separated the two germline ends. The DNA for the CDR3 is TGTGCCACCAGCAGAGAGGGTCGGGGGGCTGGTCAGCCCCAGCATTTT. Protein: CATSREGRGAGQPQHF.

The chain employs TRBV5-5 and TRBJ2-1; D is undetermined. The CDR3 loop spans 12 amino acids. CDR1 and CDR2 (germline): SGHKS, YYEKEE (reference sequence). Trimming removed 1 base from V and 7 bases from J, with 6 bases in between. CDR3 amino acids: CASSLTSNEQFF. CDR3 bases: TGTGCCAGCAGCTTGACTTCGAATGAGCAGTTCTTC.

The chain carries TRBV3-1 (or the pseudogene TRBV3-2) and TRBJ2-1; 7 bases match TRBD1. The CDR3 covers 16 residues. The junction had 11 bases not matched to a gene; V was cut back by 4 bases and J by 5 bases. The germline V gene encodes CDR1 LGHDT and CDR2 YNNKEL (reference sequence). The CDR3 bases are TGTGCCAGCAGCCGCCGACAGGGAGTTGGCCACAATGAGCAGTTCTTC. This sequence encodes CASSRRQGVGHNEQFF.

The J gene is TRBJ1-1, the V gene TRBV5-5; TRBD1 matches 9 bases. The CDR3 has 14 amino acids. The germline CDR1 and CDR2 sequences are SGHKS and YYEKEE (reference sequence). With 5 bases clipped from V and 5 bases from J, the junction kept 7 bases outside the gene matches. The CDR3 loop is CASSLQGAGTEAFF. In DNA form, the CDR3 reads TGTGCCAGCAGTTTACAGGGGGCAGGGACTGAAGCTTTCTTT.

CDR3 in DNA: TGTGCCAGCAGCTTAGAAAGGGGAACAGATACGCAGTATTTT. Its translation: CASSLERGTDTQYF. This chain uses TRBV7-2 with TRBJ2-3, with a possible D match to TRBD1 (5 bases). CDR1 is SGHTA, CDR2 FQGNSA, per germline. V was cut by 1 base and J by 3 bases, with 8 bases left in between. The length of the CDR3 is 14 residues.

By sample share, this clone is medium-sized. This chain connects TRBV6-5 to TRBJ1-2; D possibly corresponds to TRBD1 (6 bases). CDR1 is MNHEY and CDR2 is SVGAGI in the germline V gene. The length of the CDR3 is 14 residues. Trimming took off 5 bases at V and 2 bases at J, with 12 bases between the two ends. The CDR3: CASSLRDTNYGYTF. CDR3 DNA sequence: TGTGCCAGCAGTCTCCGGGACACCAACTATGGCTACACCTTC.

This chain links TRBV9 with TRBJ2-1; the D gene is possibly TRBD2 (6 bases). The CDR3 covers 18 residues. Trimming removed 2 bases from V and 3 bases from J, with 21 bases in between. Looked up from germline, CDR1 is SGDLS and CDR2 is YYNGEE. Here the CDR3 DNA reads TGTGCCAGCAGCGTCAGTGGGTCGGGACTTACGAGCTACAATGAGCAGTTCTTC. Translating gives CASSVSGSGLTSYNEQFF.

This chain uses TRBV4-3 with TRBJ2-3, with TRBD2 matching 15 bases. The germline gives CDR1 LGHNA, CDR2 YSLEER. V lost 4 bases and J lost 3; bases outside the gene matches: 5. CDR3 length: 17 amino acids. The CDR3 DNA is TGCGCCAGCAGCCTGCAGGGACTAGCGGGGGGTACAGATACGCAGTATTTT. This encodes CASSLQGLAGGTDTQYF.

The chain recombines TRBV19 with TRBJ1-3; D possibly corresponds to TRBD1 (6 bases). Germline assignment: CDR1 LNHDA and CDR2 SQIVND (reference sequence). This CDR3 contains 15 residues. Between the trimmed V and J ends, which lost 9 bases and 3 bases, there was a span of 18 bases. CDR3 loop: CASRRDKSLGNTIYF. The CDR3 region has the DNA TGTGCCAGCCGCCGGGACAAATCACTTGGAAACACCATATATTTT. The full variable domain, rest sourced from reference TRBV19 and TRBJ1-3, is DGGITQSPKYLFRKEGQNVTLSCEQNLNHDAMYWYRQDPGQGLRLIYYSQIVNDFQKGDIAEGYSVSREKKESFPLTVTSAQKNPTAFYLCASRRDKSLGNTIYFGEGSWLTVV.

This clone was recorded once. The rearrangement joins TRBV29-1 to TRBJ1-2; 8 bases are shared with TRBD1. The CDR3 extends over 12 amino acids. From germline, CDR1 is SQVTM and CDR2 ANQGSEA. The V segment lost 8 bases and the J segment 5 bases; nucleotides outside the gene matches: 7. The CDR3 loop reads CSIRTGLYGYTF. The CDR3 DNA reads as TGCAGCATCCGGACAGGGTTATATGGCTACACCTTC.

The rearrangement links TRBV29-1 to TRBJ2-5, with TRBD1 identical over 9 bases. The V segment lost 4 bases and the J segment 1 base; nucleotides outside the gene matches: 4. CDR3 length: 14 residues. The germline V gene encodes CDR1 SQVTM and CDR2 ANQGSEA. CDR3 sequence reads: CSVARGQGQETQYF. Here the CDR3 DNA reads TGCAGCGTTGCCAGGGGACAGGGCCAAGAGACCCAGTACTTC.

This sequence joins TRBV9 and TRBJ2-1; possible D gene TRBD1, 6 bases. Trimming pared 2 bases from V and 0 bases from J, leaving 9 bases between. The V gene's germline CDR1 is SGDLS and CDR2 YYNGEE. The CDR3 is 15 residues long. The CDR3 loop is CASSVGQSSYNEQFF. CDR3 bases: TGTGCCAGCAGCGTCGGACAGAGCTCCTACAATGAGCAGTTCTTC.

The V and J genes are TRBV7-6 and TRBJ1-1; D call uncertain. Looked up from germline, CDR1 is SGHVS and CDR2 is FNYEAQ. This CDR3 has 15 amino acids. V dropped 1 base and J dropped 1 base, with 10 bases sitting between them. The CDR3 region is CASSLGSGENTEAFF. The CDR3 region has the DNA TGTGCCAGCAGCTTAGGTTCCGGGGAGAACACTGAAGCTTTCTTT.

V gene TRBV4-3 combines with J gene TRBJ2-3; 7 bases are shared with TRBD1. The germline V gene encodes CDR1 LGHNA and CDR2 YSLEER. CDR3 length: 17 amino acids. The V and J ends lost 0 bases and 4 bases, in that order; junction bases with no gene match: 10. CDR3 sequence: CASSQDGGRGWADTQYF. CDR3 sequence (DNA): TGCGCCAGCAGCCAAGATGGGGGCAGGGGGTGGGCAGATACGCAGTATTTT.

The genes are TRBV28 and TRBJ1-5, with 8 bases matching TRBD1. The CDR3 runs 14 residues. The ends lost 4 bases at V and 3 bases at J; junction bases unmatched: 2. The germline V gene has CDR1 MDHEN and CDR2 SYDVKM. CDR3 loop: CASSSTGVNQPQHF. DNA of the CDR3: TGTGCCAGCAGTTCGACAGGGGTCAATCAGCCCCAGCATTTT. The full variable domain, rest sourced from reference TRBV28 and TRBJ1-5, is DVKVTQSSRYLVKRTGEKVFLECVQDMDHENMFWYRQDPGLGLRLIYFSYDVKMKEKGDIPEGYSVSREKKERFSLILESASTNQTSMYLCASSSTGVNQPQHFGDGTRLSIL.

The gene calls are TRBV30 and TRBJ2-1, with D possibly being TRBD2 (6 bases). This CDR3 comprises 15 residues. Deletions cut 2 bases from V and 10 bases from J, with 21 bases between. Germline loops: CDR1 GTSNPN, CDR2 SVGIG (reference sequence). CDR3 nucleotides: TGTGCCTGGAGTAAGGGTCTAGGACTACAAGACGAGCAGTTCTTC. It yields the protein CAWSKGLGLQDEQFF.

The V and J genes are TRBV5-1 and TRBJ2-1, with 7 bases matching TRBD1. Germline V lookup: CDR1 SGHRS, CDR2 YFSETQ. The ends lost 4 bases at V and 7 bases at J; junction bases unmatched: 8. This CDR3 comprises 14 residues. CDR3 sequence (DNA): TGCGCCAGCAGCGCCTCGACAGGGACGAATGAGCAGTTCTTC. Its protein is CASSASTGTNEQFF.

The chain uses TRBV9 and TRBJ1-2, with 8 bases aligning to TRBD1. Trimming at V came to 4 bases and at J to 7 bases, leaving 12 bases not matched to a gene. The germline V gene encodes CDR1 SGDLS and CDR2 YYNGEE. This CDR3 has 15 residues. The CDR3 nucleotides are TGTGCCAGCAGCAGAGGGGCAGGGGGCTTTATTGGCTACACCTTC. Its translation is CASSRGAGGFIGYTF.

V usage is TRBV28 and J usage is TRBJ2-3, with D possibly TRBD1 on 6 matching bases. With 6 bases removed from V and 2 bases from J, the gap between germline ends came to 15 bases. CDR1 is MDHEN and CDR2 is SYDVKM in the germline V gene. The CDR3 runs 15 residues. The CDR3 here is CASSLQTGFTDTQYF. As DNA, the CDR3 is TGTGCCAGCAGCTTACAGACAGGCTTCACAGATACGCAGTATTTT.

The chain links TRBV18 to TRBJ2-7, with 13 bases identical to TRBD2. The junction had 6 bases not matched to a gene; V was cut back by 4 bases and J by 0 bases. Germline V gene data show CDR1 as KGHSH and CDR2 as LQKENI. The CDR3 is 17 amino acids. CDR3 region: CASSLTSGGAVSYEQYF. CDR3 nucleotides: TGTGCCAGCTCACTCACTAGCGGGGGGGCCGTCTCCTACGAGCAGTACTTC.

The chain uses TRBV3-1 (or the pseudogene TRBV3-2) and TRBJ1-5; D gene uncertain. The V and J ends lost 4 bases and 7 bases respectively, with 14 bases between them. This CDR3 has 14 residues. The V gene's germline CDR1 is LGHDT and CDR2 YNNKEL (reference sequence). The CDR3 sequence is CASSPIGRNQPQHF. The CDR3 nucleotides are TGTGCCAGCAGCCCCATAGGGAGAAACCAGCCCCAGCATTTT.

The J gene is TRBJ1-3, the V gene TRBV6-6; TRBD1 might be the D (6 bases). Germline-derived CDR1 and CDR2 are MNHNY and SVGAGI (reference sequence). The CDR3 has 14 amino acids. V lost 6 bases and J lost 3, with 12 bases in between. CDR3 in amino acids: CASRAQGDGNTIYF. CDR3 in DNA: TGTGCCAGCAGGGCACAGGGAGATGGAAACACCATATATTTT.